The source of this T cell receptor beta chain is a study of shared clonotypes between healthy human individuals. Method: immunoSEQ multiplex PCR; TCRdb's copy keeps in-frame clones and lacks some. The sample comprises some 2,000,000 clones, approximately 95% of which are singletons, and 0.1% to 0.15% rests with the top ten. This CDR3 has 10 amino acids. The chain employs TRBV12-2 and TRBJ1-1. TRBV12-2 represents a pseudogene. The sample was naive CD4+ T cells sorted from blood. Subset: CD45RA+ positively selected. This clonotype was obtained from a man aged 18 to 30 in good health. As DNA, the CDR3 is TGTGCAAGTCGCTTTGGTGAAGCTTTCTTT. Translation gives CASRFGEAFF.